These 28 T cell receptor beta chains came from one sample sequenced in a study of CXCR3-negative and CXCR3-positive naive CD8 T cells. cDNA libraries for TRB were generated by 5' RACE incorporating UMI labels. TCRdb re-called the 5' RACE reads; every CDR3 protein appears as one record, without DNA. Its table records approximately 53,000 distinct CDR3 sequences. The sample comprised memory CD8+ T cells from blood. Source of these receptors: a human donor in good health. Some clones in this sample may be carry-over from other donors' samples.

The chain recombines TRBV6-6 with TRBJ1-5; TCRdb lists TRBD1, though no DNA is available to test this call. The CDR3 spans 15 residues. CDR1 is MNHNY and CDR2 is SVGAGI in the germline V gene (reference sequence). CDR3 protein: CASSPPGLSNQPQHF.

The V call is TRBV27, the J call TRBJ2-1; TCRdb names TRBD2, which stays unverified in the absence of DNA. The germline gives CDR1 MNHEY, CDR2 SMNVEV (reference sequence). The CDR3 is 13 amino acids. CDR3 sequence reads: CASSLLSGNEQFF.

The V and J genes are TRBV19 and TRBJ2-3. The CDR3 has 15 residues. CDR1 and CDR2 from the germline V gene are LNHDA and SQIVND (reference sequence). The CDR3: CASSIGDTFTDTQYF.

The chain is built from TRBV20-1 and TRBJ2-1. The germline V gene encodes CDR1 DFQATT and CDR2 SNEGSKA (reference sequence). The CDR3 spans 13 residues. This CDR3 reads CSAAQSSYNEQFF.

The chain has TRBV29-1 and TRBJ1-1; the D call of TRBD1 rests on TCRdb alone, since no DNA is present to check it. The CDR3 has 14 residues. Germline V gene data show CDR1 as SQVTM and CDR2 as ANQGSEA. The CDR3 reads CSVLRQGVATEAFF.

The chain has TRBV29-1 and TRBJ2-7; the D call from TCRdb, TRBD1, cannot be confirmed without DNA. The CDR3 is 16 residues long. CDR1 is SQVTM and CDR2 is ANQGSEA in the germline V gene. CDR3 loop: CSVKGRKDRNLYEQYF.

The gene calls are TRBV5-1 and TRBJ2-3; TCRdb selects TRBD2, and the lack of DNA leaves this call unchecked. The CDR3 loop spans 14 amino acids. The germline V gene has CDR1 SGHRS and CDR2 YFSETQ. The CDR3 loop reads CASSTGLGVYTQYF.

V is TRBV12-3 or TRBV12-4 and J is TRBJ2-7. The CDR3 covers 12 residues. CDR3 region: CASSLAVYEQYF.

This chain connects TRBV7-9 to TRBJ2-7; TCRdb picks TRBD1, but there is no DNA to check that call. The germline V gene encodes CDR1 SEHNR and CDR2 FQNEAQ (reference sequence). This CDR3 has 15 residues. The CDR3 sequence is CASSFPQGASHEQYF.

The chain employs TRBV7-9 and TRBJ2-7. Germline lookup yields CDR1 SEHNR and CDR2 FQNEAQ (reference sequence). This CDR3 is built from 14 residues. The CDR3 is CASSPAVLSNEQYF.

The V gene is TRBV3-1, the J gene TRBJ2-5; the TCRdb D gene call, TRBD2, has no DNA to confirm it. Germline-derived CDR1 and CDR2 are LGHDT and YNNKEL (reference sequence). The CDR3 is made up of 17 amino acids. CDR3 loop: CASRPPWTSGWVETQYF.

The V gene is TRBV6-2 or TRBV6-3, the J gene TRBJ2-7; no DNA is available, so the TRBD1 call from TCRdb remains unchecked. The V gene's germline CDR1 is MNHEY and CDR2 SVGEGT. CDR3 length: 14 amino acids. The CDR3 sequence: CASSSLDRDDEQYF.

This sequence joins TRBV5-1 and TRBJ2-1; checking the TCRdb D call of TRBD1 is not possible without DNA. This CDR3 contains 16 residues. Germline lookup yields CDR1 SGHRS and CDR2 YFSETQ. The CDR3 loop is CASSLDPGGPGDEQFF.

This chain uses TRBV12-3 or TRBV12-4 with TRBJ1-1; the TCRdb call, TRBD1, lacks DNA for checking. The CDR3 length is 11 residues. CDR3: CASSSGQGDFF.

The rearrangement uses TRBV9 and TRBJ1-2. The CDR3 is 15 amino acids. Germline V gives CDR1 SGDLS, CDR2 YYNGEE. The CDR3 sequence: CASSVNRDYDYGYTF.

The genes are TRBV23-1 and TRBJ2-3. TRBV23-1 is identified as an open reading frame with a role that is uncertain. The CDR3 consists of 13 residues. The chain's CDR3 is CASSLTTTDTQYF.

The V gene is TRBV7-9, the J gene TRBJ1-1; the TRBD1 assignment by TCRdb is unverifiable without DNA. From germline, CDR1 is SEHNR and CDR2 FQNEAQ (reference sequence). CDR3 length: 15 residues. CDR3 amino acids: CASSLGLGVNTEAFF.

CDR3 region: CSVPGNDYGYTF. The gene calls are TRBV29-1 and TRBJ1-2. This CDR3 has 12 residues. Per germline, CDR1 SQVTM and CDR2 ANQGSEA.

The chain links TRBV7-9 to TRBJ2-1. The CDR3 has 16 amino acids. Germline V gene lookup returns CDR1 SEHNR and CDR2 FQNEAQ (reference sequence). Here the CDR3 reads CASSLTHPYSGNEQFF.

CDR3: CASSFGTGSYEQYF. The rearrangement links TRBV14 to TRBJ2-7; TCRdb lists TRBD1, though no DNA is available to test this call. CDR3 length: 14 amino acids. The germline V gene has CDR1 SGHDN and CDR2 FVKESK.

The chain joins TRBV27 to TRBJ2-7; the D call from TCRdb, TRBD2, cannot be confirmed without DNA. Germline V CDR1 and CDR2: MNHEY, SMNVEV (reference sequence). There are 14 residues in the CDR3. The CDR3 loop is CASSFWREESEQYF.

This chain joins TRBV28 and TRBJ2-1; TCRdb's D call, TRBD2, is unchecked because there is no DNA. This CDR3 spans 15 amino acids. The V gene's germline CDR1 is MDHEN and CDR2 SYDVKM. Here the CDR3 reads CASSLYSGRDDEQFF.

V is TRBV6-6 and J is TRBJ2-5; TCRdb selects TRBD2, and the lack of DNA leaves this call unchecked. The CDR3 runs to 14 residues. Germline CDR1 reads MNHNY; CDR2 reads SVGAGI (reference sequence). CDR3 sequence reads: CASSSSGEAETQYF.

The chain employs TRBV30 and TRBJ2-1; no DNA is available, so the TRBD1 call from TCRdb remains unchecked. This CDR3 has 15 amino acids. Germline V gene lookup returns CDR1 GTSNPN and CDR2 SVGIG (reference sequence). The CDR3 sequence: CAWSVWGEMDNEQFF.

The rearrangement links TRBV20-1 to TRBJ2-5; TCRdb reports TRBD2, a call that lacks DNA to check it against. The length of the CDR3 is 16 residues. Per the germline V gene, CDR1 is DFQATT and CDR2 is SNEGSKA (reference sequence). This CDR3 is CSARGNSGGWRETQYF.

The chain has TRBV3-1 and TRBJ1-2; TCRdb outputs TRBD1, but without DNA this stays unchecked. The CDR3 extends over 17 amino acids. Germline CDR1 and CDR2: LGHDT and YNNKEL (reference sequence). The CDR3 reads CASSQDFQGAHQDGYTF.

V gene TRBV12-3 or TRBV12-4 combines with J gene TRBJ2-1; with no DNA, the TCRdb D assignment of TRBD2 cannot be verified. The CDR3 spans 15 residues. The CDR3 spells CASSSVAGSYNEQFF.

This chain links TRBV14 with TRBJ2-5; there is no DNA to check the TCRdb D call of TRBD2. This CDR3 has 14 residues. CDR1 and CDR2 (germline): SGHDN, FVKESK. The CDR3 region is CASSAGLWEETQYF.